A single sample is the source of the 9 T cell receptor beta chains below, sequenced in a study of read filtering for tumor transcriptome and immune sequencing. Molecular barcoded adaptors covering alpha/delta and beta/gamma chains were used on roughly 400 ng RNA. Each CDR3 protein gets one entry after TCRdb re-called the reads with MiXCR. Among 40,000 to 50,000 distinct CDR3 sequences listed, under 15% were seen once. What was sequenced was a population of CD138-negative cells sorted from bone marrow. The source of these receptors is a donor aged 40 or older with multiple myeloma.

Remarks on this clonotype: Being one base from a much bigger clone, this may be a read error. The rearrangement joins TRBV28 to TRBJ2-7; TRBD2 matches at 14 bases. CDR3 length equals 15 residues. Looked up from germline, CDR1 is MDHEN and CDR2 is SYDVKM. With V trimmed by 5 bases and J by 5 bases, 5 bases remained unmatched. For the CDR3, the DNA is TGTGCCAGCAGTCCGGGACTAGCGGGAGCCAACGAGCAGTACTTC. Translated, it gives CASSPGLAGANEQYF.

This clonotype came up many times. For the CDR3, the DNA is TGTGCCAGCAGTTATCGGGGACCAGATACGCAGTATTTT. Its protein product is CASSYRGPDTQYF. The chain links TRBV6-6 to TRBJ2-3; D possibly matches TRBD1 or TRBD2 (5 bases each). V lost 3 bases to trimming and J lost 4 bases, with 8 bases between them. CDR1 and CDR2 (germline): MNHNY, SVGAGI (reference sequence). The CDR3 extends over 13 amino acids.

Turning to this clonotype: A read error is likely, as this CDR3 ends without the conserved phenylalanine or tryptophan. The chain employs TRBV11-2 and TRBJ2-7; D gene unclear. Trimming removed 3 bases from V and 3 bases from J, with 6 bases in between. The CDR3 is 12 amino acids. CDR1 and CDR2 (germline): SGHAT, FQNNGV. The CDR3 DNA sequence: TGTGCCAGCAGCTTCGCCAGCTACGAGCAGTACCTC. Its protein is CASSFASYEQYL.

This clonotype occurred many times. The DNA for the CDR3 is TGCAGCGTTCCCGACTGGAGGAGAGAGACCCAGTACTTC. It translates to CSVPDWRRETQYF. The V and J genes are TRBV29-1 and TRBJ2-5, with D maybe TRBD2 (5 bases). V was cut by 5 bases and J by 4 bases, with 14 bases left in between. The CDR3 totals 13 residues. Germline CDR1 and CDR2: SQVTM and ANQGSEA.

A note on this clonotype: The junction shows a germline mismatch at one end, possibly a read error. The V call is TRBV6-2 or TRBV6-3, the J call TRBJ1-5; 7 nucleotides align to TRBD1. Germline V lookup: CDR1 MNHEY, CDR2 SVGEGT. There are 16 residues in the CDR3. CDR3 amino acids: CASSSGGRASDQPQHF. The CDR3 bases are TGTGCCAGTAGTTCAGGGGGACGGGCAAGCGATCAGCCCCAGCATTTT.

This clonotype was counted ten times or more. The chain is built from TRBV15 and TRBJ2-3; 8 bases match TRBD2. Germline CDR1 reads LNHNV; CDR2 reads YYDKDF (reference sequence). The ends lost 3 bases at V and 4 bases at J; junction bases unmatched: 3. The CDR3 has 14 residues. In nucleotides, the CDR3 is TGTGCCACCAGCAGTAGCGGGAACTCAGATACGCAGTATTTT. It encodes CATSSSGNSDTQYF.

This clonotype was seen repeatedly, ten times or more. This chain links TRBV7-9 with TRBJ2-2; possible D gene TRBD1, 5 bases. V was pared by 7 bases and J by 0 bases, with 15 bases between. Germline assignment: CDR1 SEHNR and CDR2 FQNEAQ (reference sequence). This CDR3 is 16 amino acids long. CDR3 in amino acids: CASKRGTGTNTGELFF. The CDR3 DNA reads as TGTGCCAGCAAAAGGGGAACAGGAACGAACACCGGGGAGCTGTTTTTT.

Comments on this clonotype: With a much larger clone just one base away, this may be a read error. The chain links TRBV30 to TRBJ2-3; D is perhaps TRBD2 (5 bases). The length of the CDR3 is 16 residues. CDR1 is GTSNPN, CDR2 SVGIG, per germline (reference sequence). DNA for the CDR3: TGTGCCTGGAGTGTTTGGGCGCGACCTAGCACAGATAGGCAGTATTTT. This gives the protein CAWSVWARPSTDRQYF.

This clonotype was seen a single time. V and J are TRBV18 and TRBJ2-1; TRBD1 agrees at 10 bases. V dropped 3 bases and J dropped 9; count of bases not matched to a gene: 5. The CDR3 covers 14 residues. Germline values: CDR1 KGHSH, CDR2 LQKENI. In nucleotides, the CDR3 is TGTGCCAGCTCACCGGGACAGGGGTCAGGTGAGCAGTTCTTC. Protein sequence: CASSPGQGSGEQFF.